This T cell receptor beta chain was recorded in a study of shared clonotypes between healthy human individuals. At a deep level, the assay was run. The replicate PCRs on unsorted PBMC were given 250 to 350 ng DNA, which is 25,000 to 30,000 T cell genomes. Clones were sequenced by immunoSEQ multiplex PCR, and TCRdb holds only the in-frame ones, with some missing. The table records 400,000 to 600,000 clones, about 79% of them present only once. This clone was seen only once. Trimming pared 6 bases from V and 5 bases from J, leaving 13 bases between. The CDR3 has 13 amino acids. Germline V lookup: CDR1 MNHEY, CDR2 SMNVEV (reference sequence).

Sequencing input: PBMCs. The sequence was obtained from a woman aged 40 to 49 in good health. Some clones in this sample may be carry-over from other donors' samples. The chain uses TRBV27 and TRBJ1-1; maybe TRBD1 (5 bases). The CDR3 region is CASRSGFHTEAFF. In nucleotides, the CDR3 is TGTGCCAGCAGGTCAGGGTTTCATACTGAAGCTTTCTTT.